The 5 T cell receptor beta chains below come from one sample, sequenced in a study of cytomegalovirus exposure and HLA in healthy donors. Repertoires were generated with immunoSEQ multiplex PCR, while TCRdb's copy carries only in-frame clones and drops some. The sample shows around 190,000 clones, 80% to 90% of them seen only once. The sequenced sample consisted of PBMCs. These receptor sequences come from a woman aged 25 to 39 in good health and CMV-seronegative.

This clone came up a few times. The rearrangement joins TRBV7-8 to TRBJ2-7; no firm D call. The CDR3 sequence is 15 residues long. Germline assignment: CDR1 SGHVS and CDR2 FQNEAQ. Trimming pared 6 bases from V and 6 bases from J, leaving 21 bases between. The CDR3 is CASSPSEVPLIEQYF. As DNA, the CDR3 is TGTGCCAGCAGTCCCAGCGAGGTGCCGCTGATCGAGCAGTACTTC.

The chain employs TRBV6-1 and TRBJ2-1; D is unclear. This CDR3 region has 15 residues. Looked up from germline, CDR1 is MNHNS and CDR2 is SASEGT. Trimming left V 1 base short and J 1 base short, with 8 bases between. This CDR3 is CASSEVYGSYNEQFF. CDR3 in DNA: TGTGCCAGCAGTGAAGTATACGGTTCCTACAATGAGCAGTTCTTC.

This CDR3 reads CASSATGLPYEQYF. The CDR3 DNA sequence: TGTGCCAGCAGTGCGACAGGGTTGCCCTACGAGCAGTACTTC. The chain employs TRBV6-1 and TRBJ2-7, with TRBD1 matching over 7 bases. Per germline, CDR1 MNHNS and CDR2 SASEGT. Unmatched junction bases numbered 5, after V lost 4 bases and J lost 2 bases. The CDR3 sequence is 14 residues long.

The J gene is TRBJ2-7, the V gene TRBV10-3; 11 bases fit TRBD2. The CDR3 extends over 14 amino acids. The junction had 9 bases not matched to a gene; V was cut back by 8 bases and J by 6 bases. Germline lookup yields CDR1 ENHRY and CDR2 SYGVKD. The chain's CDR3 is CAIGDTSGRGEQYF. CDR3 in DNA: TGTGCCATCGGGGATACTAGCGGGAGAGGCGAGCAGTACTTC.

V gene TRBV2 combines with J gene TRBJ2-1; 8 nucleotides align to TRBD2. This CDR3 has 15 residues. CDR1 is SNHLY, CDR2 FYNNEI, per germline. J gave up 5 bases and V 5 bases, and 8 bases lay outside the gene matches. This chain's CDR3 is CASSYSGRGDNEQFF. The CDR3 DNA sequence: TGTGCCAGCAGTTACAGCGGGAGAGGCGACAATGAGCAGTTCTTC. The full variable domain, its missing parts supplied by reference TRBV2 and TRBJ2-1, is EPEVTQTPSHQVTQMGQEVILRCVPISNHLYFYWYRQILGQKVEFLVSFYNNEISEKSEIFDDQFSVERPDGSNFTLKIRSTKLEDSAMYFCASSYSGRGDNEQFFGPGTRLTVL.